Each of the 16 T cell receptor beta chains below was sequenced from the same sample in a study of blood T cell repertoires in COVID-19. Measured with immunoSEQ multiplex PCR; TCRdb has only the in-frame clones, and not every one. The sample yields around 310,000 clones, about 90% seen once. Specimen: peripheral blood. All receptors come from a woman in her forties with COVID-19, enrolled during active disease.

The chain uses TRBV19 and TRBJ1-4, with D perhaps matching TRBD1 (5 bases). In germline, CDR1 is LNHDA, CDR2 SQIVND (reference sequence). Trimming stripped 4 bases from V and 8 bases from J, with 14 bases between. The CDR3 runs to 14 residues. This CDR3 is CASSRQGTKEKLFF. CDR3 sequence (DNA): TGTGCCAGTAGTAGGCAGGGCACCAAGGAAAAACTGTTTTTT.

The genes are TRBV5-1 and TRBJ2-2; 9 nucleotides match TRBD1. Germline V lookup: CDR1 SGHRS, CDR2 YFSETQ. J was trimmed by 1 base and V by 0 bases; bases with no gene match: 4. The CDR3 is 17 residues long. The CDR3: CASSLGPGQGNTGELFF. CDR3 sequence (DNA): TGCGCCAGCAGCTTGGGCCCGGGACAGGGGAACACCGGGGAGCTGTTTTTT.

This chain joins TRBV3-1 (or the pseudogene TRBV3-2) and TRBJ1-2; TRBD1 might be the D (5 bases). Germline V lookup: CDR1 LGHDT, CDR2 YNNKEL (reference sequence). The CDR3 sequence is 15 residues long. V was pared by 1 base and J by 3 bases, with 12 bases between. CDR3 residues: CASSQGSGGDYGYTF. The CDR3 DNA is TGTGCCAGCAGCCAAGGGTCGGGGGGGGACTATGGCTACACCTTC.

This chain joins TRBV7-3 and TRBJ2-3; 9 positions match TRBD1. Germline lookup yields CDR1 SGHTA and CDR2 FQGTGA. Trimming at V came to 5 bases and at J to 3 bases, leaving 6 bases not matched to a gene. CDR3 length: 15 residues. CDR3 nucleotide sequence: TGTGCCAGCAGCCCGGGACAGGGAAGAACAGATACGCAGTATTTT. The encoded protein is CASSPGQGRTDTQYF.

The CDR3 nucleotides read TGTGCCAGTAGTACAGGGACAGGGGACACTGAAGCTTTCTTT. Its translation is CASSTGTGDTEAFF. V is TRBV19 and J is TRBJ1-1; TRBD1 matches at 10 bases. Germline lookup yields CDR1 LNHDA and CDR2 SQIVND (reference sequence). The V gene end was trimmed by 4 bases and the J gene end by 3 bases; junction bases not matched to a gene: 2. The CDR3 is made up of 14 amino acids. The variable domain in full, with the rest retrieved from reference TRBV19 and TRBJ1-1, is DGGITQSPKYLFRKEGQNVTLSCEQNLNHDAMYWYRQDPGQGLRLIYYSQIVNDFQKGDIAEGYSVSREKKESFPLTVTSAQKNPTAFYLCASSTGTGDTEAFFGQGTRLTVV.

The chain employs TRBV12-5 and TRBJ2-3; TRBD2 agrees at 11 bases. Unmatched junction bases numbered 11, after V lost 6 bases and J lost 6 bases. The CDR3 has 16 amino acids. The germline CDR1 and CDR2 sequences are LGHNT and FRNRAP. CDR3 in DNA: TGTGCTAGTGGACCTACTACTAGCGGGAGTAGGGATACGCAGTATTTT. Protein product: CASGPTTSGSRDTQYF. Using reference TRBV12-5 and TRBJ2-3 for the parts outside the CDR3, the full variable domain is DARVTQTPRHKVTEMGQEVTMRCQPILGHNTVFWYRQTMMQGLELLAYFRNRAPLDDSGMPKDRFSAEMPDATLATLKIQPSEPRDSAVYFCASGPTTSGSRDTQYFGPGTRLTVL.

V and J are TRBV7-6 and TRBJ2-2, with 8 bases identical to TRBD1. J was trimmed by 4 bases and V by 4 bases; bases with no gene match: 5. Germline V CDR1 and CDR2: SGHVS, FNYEAQ. CDR3 length: 15 residues. The CDR3 protein is CASSSARGPTGELFF. The CDR3 nucleotides are TGTGCCAGCAGCTCCGCCAGGGGGCCCACCGGGGAGCTGTTTTTT.

The V and J genes are TRBV28 and TRBJ1-2, with D hard to call. V shed 2 bases and J shed 7 bases, with 11 bases lying between them. This CDR3 is 13 amino acids long. Germline V gene lookup returns CDR1 MDHEN and CDR2 SYDVKM. The chain's CDR3 is CASSLPGIGGYTF. Written as DNA, the CDR3 is TGTGCCAGCAGTTTACCCGGTATTGGTGGCTACACCTTC.

Here the CDR3 reads CASSWTGVMNTEAFF. CDR3 coding DNA: TGTGCCAGCAGTTGGACAGGGGTTATGAACACTGAAGCTTTCTTT. The V call is TRBV28, the J call TRBJ1-1; TRBD1 matches 9 bases. This CDR3 is 15 amino acids long. From germline, CDR1 is MDHEN and CDR2 SYDVKM. Unmatched junction bases numbered 3, after V lost 4 bases and J lost 0 bases.

This clone came up once. V and J are TRBV14 and TRBJ2-3, with TRBD1 matching over 7 bases. With 5 bases clipped from V and 1 base from J, the junction kept 6 bases outside the gene matches. The CDR3 sequence is 15 residues long. Germline V gives CDR1 SGHDN, CDR2 FVKESK. Here the CDR3 DNA reads TGTGCCAGCAGCGCCCGGGACAGCCGCACAGATACGCAGTATTTT. This sequence encodes CASSARDSRTDTQYF.

This sequence joins TRBV27 and TRBJ2-7; a possible D gene is TRBD2 (7 bases). This CDR3 is 13 amino acids long. Germline V gives CDR1 MNHEY, CDR2 SMNVEV (reference sequence). Trimming removed 4 bases at V and 6 bases at J, with 13 bases between. CDR3 sequence (DNA): TGTGCCAGCAGTTCTAGTGGGGGGGCCGAGCAGTACTTC. Protein: CASSSSGGAEQYF.

The chain carries TRBV29-1 and TRBJ2-3; maybe TRBD2 (6 bases). The CDR3 runs to 15 residues. Germline-derived CDR1 and CDR2 are SQVTM and ANQGSEA. V lost 4 bases and J lost 2, with 16 bases in between. DNA of the CDR3: TGCAGCGTTGGGAGACTGGGCGGGGACACAGATACGCAGTATTTT. This encodes CSVGRLGGDTDTQYF.

The chain is built from TRBV7-2 and TRBJ2-2; 8 bases fit TRBD2. Germline CDR1 reads SGHTA; CDR2 reads FQGNSA. This CDR3 spans 15 amino acids. Germline trimming cut 3 bases from V and 5 bases from J; bases unmatched to any gene: 5. The CDR3 nucleotides are TGTGCCAGCAGCTTGGTGGTAGCGGGGACCGGGGAGCTGTTTTTT. It codes for CASSLVVAGTGELFF. The variable domain in full, with the rest retrieved from reference TRBV7-2 and TRBJ2-2, is GAGVSQSPSNKVTEKGKDVELRCDPISGHTALYWYRQSLGQGLEFLIYFQGNSAPDKSGLPSDRFSAERTGGSVSTLTIQRTQQEDSAVYLCASSLVVAGTGELFFGEGSRLTVL.

The chain joins TRBV30 to TRBJ2-7; possibly TRBD2 for D (6 bases). This CDR3 has 12 residues. Trimming stripped 4 bases from V and 5 bases from J, with 12 bases between. The germline CDR1 and CDR2 sequences are GTSNPN and SVGIG (reference sequence). As DNA, the CDR3 is TGTGCCTGGATTGGGCGGAGGGACGAGCAGTACTTC. Its protein product is CAWIGRRDEQYF.

CDR3 protein: CASSVVPGTYEQYF. The CDR3 region has the DNA TGTGCCAGCAGCGTAGTACCGGGTACCTACGAGCAGTACTTC. The V and J genes are TRBV9 and TRBJ2-7; D remains ambiguous. CDR1 and CDR2 from the germline V gene are SGDLS and YYNGEE. This CDR3 spans 14 amino acids. Trimming took off 0 bases at V and 2 bases at J, with 9 bases between the two ends.

V usage is TRBV15 and J usage is TRBJ2-7, with a possible D match to TRBD1 (7 bases). Trimming removed 3 bases at V and 1 base at J, with 16 bases between. Germline V CDR1 and CDR2: LNHNV, YYDKDF (reference sequence). This CDR3 contains 16 residues. The chain's CDR3 is CATSSAPGGRSYEQYF. The CDR3 region has the DNA TGTGCCACCAGCAGCGCCCCAGGGGGGCGATCCTACGAGCAGTACTTC.